This T cell receptor (beta chain) was identified in a study of CD8 T cells in Susac syndrome. Random hexamers were used to reverse transcribe the RNA input (about 0.5 to 1 ug). immunoSEQ multiplex PCR amplified TCR beta CDR3 across 54 Vbeta, 13 Jbeta. TCRdb re-derived calls from the immunoSEQ multiplex PCR reads in MiXCR, one entry per CDR3 protein. This sample yields roughly 75,000 distinct CDR3 sequences, of which 93% are seen a single time; over 0.12% belongs to the top ten. Per germline, CDR1 SGHAT and CDR2 FQDESV (reference sequence). The CDR3 has 20 residues. V shed 0 bases and J 0 bases; nucleotides not matched to a gene: 10.

The chain carries TRBV11-1 and TRBJ1-5, with 11 bases lining up with TRBD1. Sequencing input: CD4+ T cells from PBMCs. The receptor's source is a human donor with Susac syndrome. The CDR3 coding sequence is TGTGCCAGCAGCTTAGCGTTCGGGACAGGGGGGATTTATAGCAATCAGCCCCAGCATTTT. Translated, it gives CASSLAFGTGGIYSNQPQHF. The whole variable domain, filled in from reference TRBV11-1 and TRBJ1-5, reads EAEVAQSPRYKITEKSQAVAFWCDPISGHATLYWYRQILGQGPELLVQFQDESVVDDSQLPKDRFSAERLKGVDSTLKIQPAELGDSAMYLCASSLAFGTGGIYSNQPQHFGDGTRLSIL.